This entry lists 22 T cell receptor beta chains sequenced from one sample in a study of spatial heterogeneity in lung cancer. TCRdb fed the 5' RACE reads into MiXCR, producing one record per CDR3 protein. The sample comprises about 36,000 distinct CDR3 sequences, roughly 7.8% of which are singletons, and over 8% rests with the top ten. Documented time point: blood at routine non-recurrence follow-up after resection. Sequenced material: PBMCs, taken at follow-up. All receptors derive from a male donor with early-stage non-small cell lung cancer.

This clonotype was picked up many times. CDR3 region: CASSYSYFEGSTEAFF. CDR3 bases: TGTGCCAGCAGTTACTCGTATTTTGAGGGGAGCACTGAAGCTTTCTTT. The chain employs TRBV6-5 and TRBJ1-1; weak D call: TRBD1 (5 bases). The CDR3 totals 16 residues. CDR1 MNHEY and CDR2 SVGAGI come from the germline V gene. With 0 bases removed from V and 4 bases from J, the gap between germline ends came to 15 bases.

This clonotype was detected many times. V gene TRBV28 combines with J gene TRBJ2-7; D may correspond to TRBD1 or TRBD2 (5 bases each). V was trimmed by 3 bases and J by 9 bases, leaving 21 bases between them. Germline-derived CDR1 and CDR2 are MDHEN and SYDVKM. The CDR3 loop spans 15 amino acids. DNA of the CDR3: TGTGCCAGCAGTTTCCCAGGGTCCTCCGGGACCCCGCAGTACTTC. It encodes CASSFPGSSGTPQYF.

V gene TRBV2 combines with J gene TRBJ1-1; TRBD1 is a possible D gene (5 bases). Looked up from germline, CDR1 is SNHLY and CDR2 is FYNNEI. Trimming stripped 7 bases from V and 3 bases from J, with 12 bases between. This CDR3 is 13 amino acids long. As DNA, the CDR3 is TGTGCCAGCAAAAACCCCAGGGACACTGAAGCTTTCTTT. This codes for CASKNPRDTEAFF.

This clonotype came up many times. The V and J genes are TRBV24-1 and TRBJ1-2, with D hard to call. V was pared by 1 base and J by 2 bases, with 7 bases between. CDR1 and CDR2 (germline): KGHDR, SFDVKD. This CDR3 contains 14 residues. The CDR3 is CATSDFRLNYGYTF. CDR3 DNA: TGTGCCACCAGTGATTTTAGGCTAAACTATGGCTACACCTTC.

The table lists this clonotype with many counts. The gene calls are TRBV27 and TRBJ2-3, with D unclear. Per germline, CDR1 MNHEY and CDR2 SMNVEV (reference sequence). CDR3 length: 13 amino acids. V was clipped by 3 bases and J by 6 bases, with 10 bases between them. The CDR3 sequence is CASSFMFGDTQYF. The CDR3 DNA follows: TGTGCCAGCAGTTTTATGTTTGGGGATACGCAGTATTTT.

This rearrangement joins TRBV30 to TRBJ2-7, with D unresolved. Germline-derived CDR1 and CDR2 are GTSNPN and SVGIG (reference sequence). The CDR3 extends over 13 amino acids. V gave up 2 bases and J gave up 7 bases, with 15 bases separating them. The CDR3 DNA follows: TGTGCCTGGAGTCCGGCAGTTCTGGGAGAGCAGTACTTC. Translating it yields CAWSPAVLGEQYF.

Many counts were recorded for this clonotype. The chain couples TRBV3-1 to TRBJ2-5; TRBD2 might be the D (6 bases). The CDR3 covers 13 residues. The germline V gene encodes CDR1 LGHDT and CDR2 YNNKEL (reference sequence). V shed 5 bases and J shed 3 bases, with 10 bases lying between them. The CDR3, as DNA: TGTGCCAGCAGCACTTGGACTAAAGAGACCCAGTACTTC. Encoded protein: CASSTWTKETQYF.

This clonotype came up many times. V usage is TRBV9 and J usage is TRBJ1-1; D possibly corresponds to TRBD1 (5 bases). The germline V gene encodes CDR1 SGDLS and CDR2 YYNGEE. Trimming removed 2 bases from V and 1 base from J, with 6 bases in between. The CDR3 runs to 13 residues. The CDR3 DNA reads as TGTGCCAGCAGCGTCCAGGGGAACACTGAAGCTTTCTTT. Translation gives CASSVQGNTEAFF.

This clonotype was picked up many times. This chain uses TRBV14 with TRBJ2-3, with D perhaps TRBD1 or TRBD2 (5 bases each). This CDR3 has 13 residues. Germline lookup yields CDR1 SGHDN and CDR2 FVKESK. V gave up 6 bases and J gave up 5 bases, with 12 bases separating them. The CDR3 DNA sequence: TGTGCCAGCAGTCGAGGGGCCGAAGATACGCAGTATTTT. It translates to CASSRGAEDTQYF.

This clonotype was found many times. Because the CDR3's place on the DNA is in doubt, the DNA is left out and the CDR3 is given as listed by TCRdb. The genes are TRBV12-3 or TRBV12-4 and TRBJ2-2; the table's D gene call, TRBD1, was not cross checked with the DNA. The CDR3 is 17 amino acids in total, end residues counted. CDR3 residues: CASSTGPWTGRAGSCFF.

This clonotype was recorded at least ten times. The genes are TRBV28 and TRBJ1-5; D is ambiguous. The CDR3 spans 14 residues. Germline lookup yields CDR1 MDHEN and CDR2 SYDVKM. Trimming removed 1 base at V and 1 base at J, with 5 bases between. The CDR3 coding sequence is TGTGCCAGCAGTTTATTTACAAGCAATCAGCCCCAGCATTTT. Protein product: CASSLFTSNQPQHF. The full variable domain, its missing parts supplied by reference TRBV28 and TRBJ1-5, is DVKVTQSSRYLVKRTGEKVFLECVQDMDHENMFWYRQDPGLGLRLIYFSYDVKMKEKGDIPEGYSVSREKKERFSLILESASTNQTSMYLCASSLFTSNQPQHFGDGTRLSIL.

As concerns this clonotype: This sequence may be a read error, since a much larger clone differs from it by one base. CDR3 nucleotide sequence: TGTGCCAGCAGCTTCGGAGGTAATGACACTGAAGCTTTCTTT. This codes for CASSFGGNDTEAFF. This chain uses TRBV7-6 with TRBJ1-1, with D unclear. Trimming cost V 3 bases and J 3 bases, with 11 bases left between them. Germline V gives CDR1 SGHVS, CDR2 FNYEAQ. This CDR3 is 14 amino acids long.

This clonotype was observed at least ten times. The chain recombines TRBV5-1 with TRBJ2-3; D may be TRBD1 (6 bases). Per the germline V gene, CDR1 is SGHRS and CDR2 is YFSETQ. The CDR3 is 15 residues long. V was trimmed by 3 bases and J by 1 base, leaving 12 bases between them. CDR3 nucleotide sequence: TGCGCCAGCAGCTCGTTAGGGGGTGGCACAGATACGCAGTATTTT. Translated, it gives CASSSLGGGTDTQYF.

This clonotype was observed at least ten times. The chain recombines TRBV20-1 with TRBJ1-1, with TRBD1 as a possible D gene (5 bases). The CDR3 loop spans 11 amino acids. The V and J ends lost 3 bases and 7 bases respectively, with 9 bases between them. Per germline, CDR1 DFQATT and CDR2 SNEGSKA (reference sequence). The CDR3 sequence: CSARKDNEAFF. CDR3 nucleotide sequence: TGCAGTGCTAGGAAGGACAATGAAGCTTTCTTT.

In its sample, this clonotype was seen many times. V gene TRBV20-1 combines with J gene TRBJ1-1, with a possible D match to TRBD1 (6 bases). This CDR3 comprises 16 residues. V was pared by 0 bases and J by 6 bases, with 20 bases between. From germline, CDR1 is DFQATT and CDR2 SNEGSKA (reference sequence). The CDR3 bases are TGCAGTGCTAGAGATGGGTCGGGGGGCCCCCGCGCTGAAGCTTTCTTT. Amino acid sequence: CSARDGSGGPRAEAFF.

This clonotype was seen repeatedly, ten times or more. The CDR3 here is CSARDREVRNEQFF. CDR3 DNA: TGCAGTGCTAGGGACAGGGAGGTTCGCAATGAGCAGTTCTTC. V gene TRBV20-1 combines with J gene TRBJ2-1; TRBD1 matches at 8 bases. There are 14 residues in the CDR3. CDR1 and CDR2 from the germline V gene are DFQATT and SNEGSKA (reference sequence). The V gene end was trimmed by 3 bases and the J gene end by 6 bases; junction bases not matched to a gene: 7.

Many counts were recorded for this clonotype. This chain connects TRBV10-3 to TRBJ2-7; 9 nucleotides agree with TRBD1. With 0 bases clipped from V and 7 bases from J, the junction kept 10 bases outside the gene matches. This CDR3 has 16 residues. CDR1 is ENHRY, CDR2 SYGVKD, per germline. The CDR3 loop is CAISESYSGTGLEQYF. CDR3 nucleotide sequence: TGTGCCATCAGTGAGTCTTATTCCGGGACAGGGCTTGAGCAGTACTTC.

This clonotype showed up many times. This sequence joins TRBV7-2 and TRBJ2-3; D call uncertain. Germline CDR1 and CDR2: SGHTA and FQGNSA. The V and J ends lost 4 bases and 8 bases respectively, with 10 bases between them. This CDR3 region has 12 residues. CDR3 residues: CASSSSKGTQYF. The CDR3 DNA sequence: TGTGCCAGCAGCTCCTCTAAGGGTACGCAGTATTTT.

This clonotype was observed at least ten times. The chain has TRBV3-1 and TRBJ2-2; 7 nucleotides line up with TRBD1. Germline CDR1 is LGHDT and CDR2 is YNNKEL (reference sequence). Trimming removed 6 bases from V and 0 bases from J; junction bases left unmatched: 4. This CDR3 is built from 15 residues. CDR3 sequence: CASSTTGANTGELFF. The CDR3 nucleotides read TGTGCCAGCAGTACAACAGGGGCGAACACCGGGGAGCTGTTTTTT. Variable domain in full (rest from reference TRBV3-1 and TRBJ2-2): DTAVSQTPKYLVTQMGNDKSIKCEQNLGHDTMYWYKQDSKKFLKIMFSYNNKELIINETVPNRFSPKSPDKAHLNLHINSLELGDSAVYFCASSTTGANTGELFFGEGSRLTVL.

This clonotype came up many times. The rearrangement joins TRBV7-6 to TRBJ2-5; D unclear. V lost 0 bases to trimming and J lost 5 bases, with 7 bases between them. The germline CDR1 and CDR2 sequences are SGHVS and FNYEAQ. The CDR3 totals 13 residues. The CDR3 loop is CASSLATRETQYF. Here the CDR3 DNA reads TGTGCCAGCAGCTTAGCGACAAGGGAGACCCAGTACTTC.

This clonotype showed up just a few times. The chain is built from TRBV6-2 or TRBV6-3 and TRBJ2-2; 7 nucleotides agree with TRBD1. Germline CDR1 reads MNHEY; CDR2 reads SVGEGT. This CDR3 has 17 residues. V was clipped by 2 bases and J by 7 bases; unmatched bases: 13. The CDR3 region has the DNA TGTGCCAGCAGTTACCAAGACTCAGGGGGATATAGCGGGGAGCTGTTTTTT. The encoded protein is CASSYQDSGGYSGELFF.

This clonotype occurred many times. The chain combines TRBV29-1 with TRBJ2-5; D unresolved. This CDR3 has 17 amino acids. V was trimmed by 0 bases and J by 1 base, leaving 18 bases between them. Germline lookup yields CDR1 SQVTM and CDR2 ANQGSEA. The CDR3 bases are TGCAGCGTTGAAGATGTGGATCTCTTGGAAGGCCAAGAGACCCAGTACTTC. Translation: CSVEDVDLLEGQETQYF.